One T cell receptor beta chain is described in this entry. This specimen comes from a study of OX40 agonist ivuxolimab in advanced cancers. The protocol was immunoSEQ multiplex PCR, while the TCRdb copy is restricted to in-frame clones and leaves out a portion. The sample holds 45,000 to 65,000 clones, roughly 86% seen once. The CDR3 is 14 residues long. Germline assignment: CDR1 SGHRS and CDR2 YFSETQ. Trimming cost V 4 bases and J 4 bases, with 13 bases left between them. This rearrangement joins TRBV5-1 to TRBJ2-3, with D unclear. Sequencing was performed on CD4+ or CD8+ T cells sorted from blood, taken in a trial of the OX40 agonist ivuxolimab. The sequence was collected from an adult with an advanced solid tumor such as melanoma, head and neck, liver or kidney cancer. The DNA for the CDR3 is TGCGCCAGCAGCAAACGGCAGACGGCAGATACGCAGTATTTT. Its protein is CASSKRQTADTQYF.